The clone carrying this TCR beta chain was seen only a few times. What it binds is not known. V was clipped by 1 base and J by 7 bases; unmatched bases: 16. Per the germline V gene, CDR1 is ENHRY and CDR2 is SYGVKD. This CDR3 spans 18 amino acids. This entry belongs to a study of identical twins. Study conclusions and caveats: Invariant cells of the MAIT and iNKT types might have partly distorted the zero-insertion analyses. Among beta out-of-frame sequences, excess sharing between twins appeared weaker. An excess of low generation probability was shown by twin-shared out-of-frame alpha sequences.

TCRdb called the 5' RACE reads again in MiXCR, with one record for every CDR3 protein. The sample has 350,000 to 600,000 distinct CDR3 sequences, about 14% seen once. The same sample was also used in a study of yellow fever vaccine responses in identical twins. That investigation notes: The authors reported partly convergent, partly personalized vaccine responses in identical twins.

This chain joins TRBV10-3 and TRBJ2-5, with 9 bases fitting TRBD2. The sequencing sample was made of CD4+ T cells sorted from blood. The sequence was obtained from a woman aged 18-35 years in good health. The CDR3 spells CAISEYRPSSGSSGTQYF. CDR3 in DNA: TGTGCCATCAGTGAGTATCGTCCGAGTAGCGGGAGTTCCGGGACCCAGTACTTC.